The TCR beta chain described here comes from a study of regulatory T cells in long-lasting Graves disease. Study summary: Graves' disease counted as persistent after over 5 years of antithyroid drugs with positive TSH receptor antibodies.

Germline CDR1 is MNHNS and CDR2 is SASEGT. The CDR3 loop spans 14 amino acids. V was clipped by 8 bases and J by 6 bases, with 17 bases between them. Time point denoted: persistent/refractory GD, antithyroid drugs over 5 years with positive TRAb. TCR sequences were obtained from RNA taken from PBMCs. The authors drew patients from an endocrinology department in Xi'an, China. CDR3 regions were amplified by Arm-PCR using iRepertoire HTBI primers to build TCR beta libraries. Authors' data handling: Samples revealed approximately 60 TRBV and approximately 15 TRBJ segments. TCRdb itself ran the multiplex PCR reads through MiXCR, one entry per CDR3 protein. TCRdb, rather than the study authors, made the V and J calls. The sample has hundreds of thousands of distinct CDR3 sequences; less than 25% are singletons.

This chain uses TRBV6-1 with TRBJ2-4, with D perhaps TRBD1 (5 bases). The sequencing here drew on peripheral blood mononuclear cells (PBMCs), taken when the disease was refractory, from a patient treated with antithyroid drugs. The clonotype originates from a female donor with Graves disease. The CDR3: CASRFQGQGNIQYF. As DNA, the CDR3 is TGTGCCAGCCGCTTCCAGGGCCAGGGAAACATTCAGTACTTC.